The text below deals with one TCR beta chain. This clone was picked up a small number of times. The antigen this receptor binds is unknown. Within one base of it there is no much larger clone, and no base qualities were kept. The immunoSEQ Assay, a bias-controlled multiplex PCR, was used to amplify TCRbeta CDR3 regions from genomic DNA. In the authors' own workflow: The number of nucleated cells in each sample was estimated by amplification of reference gene primers within the assay. To quantify the absolute abundance of each unique TCRbeta CDR3 rearrangement, sequence reads were collapsed and filtered. For each sample, productive Simpson clonality was calculated as the square root of Simpson's diversity index over productive rearrangements. Held by TCRdb, this immuneACCESS table contains in-frame sequences only and omits some clones. Under half of the omission traces to an unresolved V gene where checked; the cause of the rest is unknown. V, J and clone size derive from that table, while D and trimming were established from the DNA sequence. This sample is represented by 150,000 to 200,000 clones; roughly 86% of them were singletons. The biggest ten clones account for less than 1% of the sample.

This entry comes from a study of blood T cell repertoires in COVID-19 (dated by TCRdb to 2018 to 2020). As for the study more broadly: Samples covering the acute and convalescent phases of COVID-19 were provided by collaborators in the United States, Italy and Spain. Where HLA class I and class II types were available, the types were taken from metadata supplied by the sample provider, not from assay-based typing. The repertoires were released in a freely available public database intended as a resource for research on the immune response to SARS-CoV-2. The prospective study material was composed of cDNA or gDNA derived from T cells, B-cell-depleted T cells, or PBMCs. The sample metadata nearly always contained a de-identified subject ID, COVID-19 status, age in years and sex. Deeply sampled blood TCRbeta repertoires from subjects exposed to, actively infected with, or recovered from COVID-19 were included in the dataset. Samples came from the ongoing ImmuneRACE study (first 160 participants) plus 1,254 subjects from 6 global collaborators.

Findings and caveats that apply to the study as a whole: Clinical and demographic metadata were provided uncurated, with the amount varying by source and participant.

The CDR3 holds 13 amino acids from the cysteine to the phenylalanine. Only the CDR3 part of the read is kept: 39 bases, read in frame from the first base. Taken from the germline V gene, the CDR1 and CDR2 loops are SQVTM and ANQGSEA. V is cut by 4 bases and J by 0 bases, and the space between the germline ends is 6 bases. Collaborating institutions collected whole blood in K2EDTA tubes following their own protocols. For TCRbeta analysis, collaborators shipped samples in one of three forms: frozen whole blood, isolated PBMCs, or DNA extracted from either of those sample types. The TCR originated in a man younger than 35 with acute or convalescent COVID-19. The chain links TRBV29-1 with TRBJ2-2, with no reliable assignment of the D segment. Material: peripheral blood. The CDR3 protein is CSVGAANTGELFF. Here is the DNA: TGCAGCGTTGGGGCAGCGAACACCGGGGAGCTGTTTTTT.